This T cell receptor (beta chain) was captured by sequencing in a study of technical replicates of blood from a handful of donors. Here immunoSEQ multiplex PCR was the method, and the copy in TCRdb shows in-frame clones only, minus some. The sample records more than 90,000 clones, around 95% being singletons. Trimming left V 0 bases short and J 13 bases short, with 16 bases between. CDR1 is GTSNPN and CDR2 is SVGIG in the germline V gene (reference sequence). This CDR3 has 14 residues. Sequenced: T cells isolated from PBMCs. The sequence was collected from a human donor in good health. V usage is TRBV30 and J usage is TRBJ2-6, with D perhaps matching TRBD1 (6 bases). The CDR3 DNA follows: TGTGCCTGGAGTGTACCGTGGCAGGGGAAAGTCCTGACTTTC. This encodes CAWSVPWQGKVLTF.